The present T cell receptor beta chain was sequenced within a study of cytomegalovirus exposure and HLA in healthy donors. Per the germline V gene, CDR1 is MNHEY and CDR2 is SVGAGI. V gave up 4 bases and J gave up 7 bases; unmatched junction bases: 6. The CDR3 runs to 14 residues. The PCR made use of 60 Vbeta and 13 Jbeta primers. Method: immunoSEQ multiplex PCR; TCRdb's copy keeps in-frame clones and lacks some. The sample includes 250,000 to 300,000 clones, around 90% of them seen just once. The rearrangement joins TRBV6-5 to TRBJ2-2, with 7 bases fitting TRBD1. This clonotype originated in a girl aged 2 to 9 in good health and CMV-seronegative. Sequenced sample: PBMCs. DNA of the CDR3: TGTGCCAGCAGTTCACAGGGGCGGAGCGGGGAGCTGTTTTTT. Amino acids: CASSSQGRSGELFF.